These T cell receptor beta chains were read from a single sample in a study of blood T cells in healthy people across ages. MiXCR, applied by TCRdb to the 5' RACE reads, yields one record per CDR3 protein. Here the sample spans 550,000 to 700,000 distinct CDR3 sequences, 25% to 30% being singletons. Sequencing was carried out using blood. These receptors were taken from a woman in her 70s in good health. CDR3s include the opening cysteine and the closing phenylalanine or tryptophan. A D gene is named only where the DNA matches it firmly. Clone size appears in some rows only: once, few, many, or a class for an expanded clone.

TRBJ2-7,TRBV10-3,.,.,TGTGCCATCAGTGATTCCGGGAACGAGCAGTACTTC,CAISDSGNEQYF
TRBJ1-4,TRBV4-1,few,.,TGCGCCAGCAGCCAAACCCGAGGAGAAAAACTGTTTTTT,CASSQTRGEKLFF
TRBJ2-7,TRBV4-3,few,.,TGCGCCAGCAGCCAAGATTCTACAGGCGCCTACGAGCAGTACTTC,CASSQDSTGAYEQYF
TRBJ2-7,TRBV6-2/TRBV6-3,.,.,TGTGCCGGTAGACAGGACATGACCTACGAGCAGTACTTC,CAGRQDMTYEQYF
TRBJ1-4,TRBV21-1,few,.,TGTGCCAGCAGCGTCCCGGGACAGGGGTCAAGGGAAAAACTGTTTTTT,CASSVPGQGSREKLFF
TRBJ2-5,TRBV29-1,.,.,TGCAGCGTCACCACATTGGGAGAGACCCAGTACTTC,CSVTTLGETQYF
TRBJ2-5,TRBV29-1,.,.,TGCAGCGTTGAAGATCCCTGGCAGAATCAACAGGGCCGAGAGACCCAGTACTTC,CSVEDPWQNQQGRETQYF
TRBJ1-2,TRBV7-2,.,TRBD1,TGTGCCAGCAGCTTAAACACAGGGGACAATGGCTACACCTTC,CASSLNTGDNGYTF
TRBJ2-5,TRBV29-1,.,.,TGCAGCGTGGGCAGGGGTCTTGGCGAGACCCAGTACTTC,CSVGRGLGETQYF
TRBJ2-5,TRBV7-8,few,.,TGTGCCAGCAGCTTAGACCTCGGACTTTCCTTCTGGACCCAGTACTTC,CASSLDLGLSFWTQYF
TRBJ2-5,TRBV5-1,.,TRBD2,TGCGCCAGCAGTCTCTTGCGGGGGGGACAAGAGACCCAGTACTTC,CASSLLRGGQETQYF
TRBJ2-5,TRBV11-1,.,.,TGTGCCAGCAGCGAAAGGGGGAACTCGCAAGAGACCCAGTACTTC,CASSERGNSQETQYF
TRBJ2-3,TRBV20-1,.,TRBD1,TGCAGTGCTAGAGGCTTCCGGGACAGGGCGGAAGATACGCAGTATTTT,CSARGFRDRAEDTQYF
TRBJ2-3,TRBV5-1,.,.,TGCGCCAGCAGCTTGTTTTCACAGTCTTCCACAGATACGCAGTATTTT,CASSLFSQSSTDTQYF
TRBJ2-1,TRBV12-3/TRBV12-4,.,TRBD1,TGTGCCAGCAGTTTCGGGACAGGACTCTACGAGCAGTTCTTC,CASSFGTGLYEQFF
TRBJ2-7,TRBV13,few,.,TGTGCCAGCAGCGACCGGGACAACACCTACGAGCAGTACTTC,CASSDRDNTYEQYF
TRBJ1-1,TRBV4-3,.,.,TGCGCCAGCAGCCAGCGGGGGACGGATAGAACTGAAGCTTTCTTT,CASSQRGTDRTEAFF
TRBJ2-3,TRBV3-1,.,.,TGTGCCAGCAGCCAGAGCAGAAGTGGTACGCAGTATTTT,CASSQSRSGTQYF
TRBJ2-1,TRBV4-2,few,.,TGTGCCAGCAGCCAAGAAGGGGGGGCCTACAATGAGCAGTTCTTC,CASSQEGGAYNEQFF
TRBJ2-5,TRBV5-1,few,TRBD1,TGCGCCAGCAGCTTGGAAGGGGGCCCTTGGGACGAGCAGCACTTC,CASSLEGGPWDEQHF
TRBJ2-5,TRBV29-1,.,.,TGCAGCGCCAGGGTAGCGCCGGGCGAGACCCAGTACTTC,CSARVAPGETQYF
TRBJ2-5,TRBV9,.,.,TGTGCCAGCAGCACTTCTACAGGGTACCAAGAGACCCAGTACTTC,CASSTSTGYQETQYF
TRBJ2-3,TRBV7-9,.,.,TGTGCCAGCAGCTTAGCTTTCGTTAGCCGGCCAGATACGCAGTATTTT,CASSLAFVSRPDTQYF
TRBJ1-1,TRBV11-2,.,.,TGTGCCAGCCGGAGGGACTCCTCGGGGGAAGCCTTCTTT,CASRRDSSGEAFF
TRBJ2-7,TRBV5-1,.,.,TGCGCCAGCAGTATGAGGGCAGTCAGATCCTCCTACGAGCAGTACTTC,CASSMRAVRSSYEQYF
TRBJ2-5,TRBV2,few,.,TGTGCCAGCAGTGAGCAGGGTCAAACTGGGGAGACCCAGTACTTC,CASSEQGQTGETQYF
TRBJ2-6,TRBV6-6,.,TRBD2,TGTGCCAGCAGTTACTCGGGGGGGACCGGGGCCAACGTCCTGACTTTC,CASSYSGGTGANVLTF
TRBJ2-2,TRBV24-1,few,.,TGTGCCACCAGCGTCTTTACCGGGGAGCTGTTTTTT,CATSVFTGELFF
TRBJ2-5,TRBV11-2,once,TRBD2,TGTGCCAGCAGCTTTACGGGAGGGGTGGAGACCCAGTACTTC,CASSFTGGVETQYF
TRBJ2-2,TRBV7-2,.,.,TGTGCCAGCAGCAACCACCGGGAGCTGTTTTTT,CASSNHRELFF
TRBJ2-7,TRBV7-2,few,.,TGTGCCAGCGGCCGGGGACTGGGACCCTACGAGCAGTACTTC,CASGRGLGPYEQYF
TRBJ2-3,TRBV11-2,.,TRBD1,TGTGCCAGCAGCTTGCACCCTTCCAGGGGGAGCACAGATACGCAGTATTTT,CASSLHPSRGSTDTQYF
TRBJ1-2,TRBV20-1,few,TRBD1,TGCAGTGCTAGAGATGGGACAGGGGGAGGCTACACCTTC,CSARDGTGGGYTF
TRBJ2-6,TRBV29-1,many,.,TGCAGCGTTGGGGAGGCTGGGGCCAACGTCCTGACTTTC,CSVGEAGANVLTF
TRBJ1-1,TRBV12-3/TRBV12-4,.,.,TGTGCCAGCAGTTTAGCGCGGGCTGAAGCTTTCTTT,CASSLARAEAFF
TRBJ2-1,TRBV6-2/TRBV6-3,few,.,TGTGCCAGCAGTTCCCGTGGGGGGAACGGGAATGAGCAGTTCTTC,CASSSRGGNGNEQFF
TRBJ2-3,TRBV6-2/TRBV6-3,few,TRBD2,TGTGCCAGCAGTTCCCGCCCTAGCGGTGGTGCGCAGTATTTT,CASSSRPSGGAQYF
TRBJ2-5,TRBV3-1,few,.,TGTGCCAGCAGCTTCTGGACCCGTGGAGAGACCCAGTACTTC,CASSFWTRGETQYF
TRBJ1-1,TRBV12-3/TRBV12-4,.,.,TGTGCCAGCAGTCCCCACCCAGGAATCCTTTTGAAAGCTTTCTTT,CASSPHPGILLKAFF
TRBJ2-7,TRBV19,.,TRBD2,TGTGCCGGTGCCGGCGTAGCGGGACTCGGAACGGACTACGAGCAGTACTTC,CAGAGVAGLGTDYEQYF